This TCR beta chain was sequenced in a study of blood T cell repertoires in COVID-19. Study information: Acute-phase and convalescent COVID-19 samples originated in the United States, Italy and Spain. PBMCs, B-cell-depleted T cells, or T cells provided the cDNA or gDNA that made up the material.

Authors' methods: From reference gene primer amplification, estimates of nucleated cell counts were derived. The table came from immunoSEQ multiplex PCR; TCRdb's copy has only in-frame clones and leaves some out. V and J calls and clone size follow that table, whereas D and trimming were derived from the DNA. The repertoire consists of 100,000 to 150,000 clones, with approximately 87% occurring once and the leading ten covering 3.9%. CDR1 and CDR2 (germline): SEHNR, FQNEAQ (reference sequence). V lost 4 bases, J lost 2 bases, and 2 bases stayed unmatched. This CDR3 has 14 residues. This chain links TRBV7-9 with TRBJ1-2, with 9 bases that match TRBD1. The specimen sequenced was peripheral blood. This clonotype was obtained from a man between 60 and 70 years old with acute or convalescent COVID-19. The DNA of the CDR3 is TGTGCCAGCAGCTCGGGACAGGGCAACTATGGCTACACCTTC. Translated, it gives CASSSGQGNYGYTF.